This T cell receptor (beta chain) originates from a study of early T cells in non-severe SARS-CoV-2 infection. Study details: Alpha and beta chains were unpaired, from unsorted whole-blood bulk RNA.

V lost 5 bases and J 8 bases, leaving 16 bases between the germline ends. CDR1 SGHRS and CDR2 YFSETQ come from the germline V gene. The CDR3 length is 13 residues. Unique molecular identifiers (one per individual cDNA molecule) were attached. TCRdb re-analysed the 5' RACE reads in MiXCR, keeping a single row per CDR3 protein. The data hold just over 95,000 distinct CDR3 sequences, with 8% to 13% observed a single time. Whole-study results and caveats: Sequences matched to VDJdb favored anti-spike CD8 responses, while private and CD4 specificities were missed.

A word on this clonotype: Its antigen is currently unknown.

The source is an adult who was a healthcare worker with PCR-confirmed SARS-CoV-2 infection or an uninfected control (not recorded which). Source: whole blood, taken at baseline. The chain employs TRBV5-1 and TRBJ1-2; D gene uncertain. As DNA, the CDR3 is TGCGCCAGCAGGAGGGAAACAGACCAAGGCTACACCTTC. It is translated as CASRRETDQGYTF.